Each of the 30 T cell receptor beta chains below was sequenced from the same sample in a study of T cells after yellow fever vaccination. MiXCR, run by TCRdb on the 5' RACE reads, gives a single entry per CDR3 protein. This table has approximately 330,000 distinct CDR3 sequences, approximately 4% appearing once. Sequencing was performed on PBMCs, taken 5 days after the yellow fever booster vaccination. These receptors all come from a man younger than 35 who received the YFV17D yellow fever vaccine.

This clonotype was observed a few times. Compared with germline, one end of the junction differs, possibly owing to a read error. The genes are TRBV6-6 and TRBJ2-2; 7 nucleotides line up with TRBD2. Germline assignment: CDR1 MNHNY and CDR2 SVGAGI (reference sequence). This CDR3 contains 15 residues. CDR3 amino acids: CASSYTHPQGGGLFF. DNA for the CDR3: TGTGCCAGCAGTTACACACACCCGCAGGGCGGGGGGCTGTTTTTT.

In its sample, this clonotype was seen many times. The chain is built from TRBV6-2 or TRBV6-3 and TRBJ2-1; no clear D gene. Germline V gives CDR1 MNHEY, CDR2 SVGEGT. V gave up 5 bases and J gave up 0 bases, with 11 bases separating them. The CDR3 is 15 amino acids. The CDR3 sequence: CASSPSMSSYNEQFF. The CDR3 region has the DNA TGTGCCAGCAGTCCAAGTATGAGCTCCTACAATGAGCAGTTCTTC.

This clonotype has ten or more counts. The chain links TRBV12-3 or TRBV12-4 to TRBJ2-1; D is tentatively TRBD1 or TRBD2 (5 bases each). The CDR3 totals 15 residues. V lost 1 base to trimming and J lost 2 bases, with 9 bases between them. In DNA form, the CDR3 reads TGTGCCAGCAGTTTAGATGGGGGAACCTACAATGAGCAGTTCTTC. Translated: CASSLDGGTYNEQFF.

The rearrangement links TRBV5-1 to TRBJ1-2; TRBD1 agrees at 8 bases. This CDR3 has 13 residues. In germline, CDR1 is SGHRS, CDR2 YFSETQ. J lost 8 bases, V lost 4 bases, and 7 bases had no gene match. This CDR3 is CASSIAGQGGYTF. As DNA, the CDR3 is TGCGCCAGCAGCATAGCAGGACAGGGCGGCTACACCTTC.

This clonotype was found a few times. This sequence joins TRBV27 and TRBJ2-7; 7 bases align to TRBD1. Germline trimming cut 3 bases from V and 6 bases from J; bases unmatched to any gene: 8. The germline CDR1 and CDR2 sequences are MNHEY and SMNVEV (reference sequence). This CDR3 is built from 14 residues. CDR3 DNA: TGTGCCAGCAGTTTCGGGACAGACTTTGGCGAGCAGTACTTC. Translating gives CASSFGTDFGEQYF.

This clonotype was observed a handful of times. The chain combines TRBV6-5 with TRBJ2-3; 9 bases fit TRBD2. This CDR3 comprises 14 residues. Per germline, CDR1 MNHEY and CDR2 SVGAGI. V dropped 6 bases and J dropped 2; count of bases not matched to a gene: 3. CDR3 in DNA: TGTGCCAGCAGAGCGGGGGGCTTCACAGATACGCAGTATTTT. Its protein is CASRAGGFTDTQYF.

This clonotype was seen at least ten times. The chain combines TRBV5-1 with TRBJ2-1, with 10 nucleotides matching TRBD2. The CDR3 loop spans 15 amino acids. Per germline, CDR1 SGHRS and CDR2 YFSETQ. V lost 0 bases, J lost 8 bases, and 5 bases stayed unmatched. The CDR3 sequence is CASSLGSGGLDEQFF. In DNA form, the CDR3 reads TGCGCCAGCAGCTTGGGTAGCGGGGGGCTGGATGAGCAGTTCTTC.

This clonotype was counted many times. This chain links TRBV20-1 with TRBJ1-1; TRBD1 might be the D (5 bases). The CDR3 is 13 amino acids. Trimming left V 6 bases short and J 0 bases short, with 11 bases between. Germline V gene data show CDR1 as DFQATT and CDR2 as SNEGSKA (reference sequence). The CDR3 DNA follows: TGCAGTGCGCGTGGGGGGATGAACACTGAAGCTTTCTTT. Translation gives CSARGGMNTEAFF.

The V gene is TRBV5-1, the J gene TRBJ1-5; no definite D call. CDR1 and CDR2 (germline): SGHRS, YFSETQ. This CDR3 comprises 15 residues. The V end was cut by 4 bases, the J end by 6 bases, with 17 bases between. CDR3 in amino acids: CASSPDGRRSQPQHF. Written as DNA, the CDR3 is TGCGCCAGCAGCCCGGACGGGCGGAGGAGTCAGCCCCAGCATTTT.

The chain employs TRBV5-1 and TRBJ1-2, with unresolved D. Deletions cut 4 bases from V and 10 bases from J, with 14 bases between. The germline V gene encodes CDR1 SGHRS and CDR2 YFSETQ. The CDR3 covers 12 residues. The CDR3 coding sequence is TGCGCCAGCAGCCCAGGACCACCGCCCTACACCTTC. It specifies CASSPGPPPYTF. The whole variable domain, filled in from reference TRBV5-1 and TRBJ1-2, reads KAGVTQTPRYLIKTRGQQVTLSCSPISGHRSVSWYQQTPGQGLQFLFEYFSETQRNKGNFPGRFSGRQFSNSRSEMNVSTLELGDSALYLCASSPGPPPYTFGSGTRLTVV.

V gene TRBV5-1 combines with J gene TRBJ1-6; no clear D. The V end lost 4 bases, the J end lost 10 bases, and 15 bases lay between the germline ends. Germline V gives CDR1 SGHRS, CDR2 YFSETQ. The CDR3 totals 14 residues. This chain's CDR3 is CASSPRTMESPLHF. The CDR3 coding sequence is TGCGCCAGCAGCCCCCGGACGATGGAATCACCCCTCCACTTT.

This clonotype was recorded a few times. The rearrangement links TRBV2 to TRBJ1-2, with unresolved D. The CDR3 length is 13 residues. V lost 2 bases to trimming and J lost 7 bases, with 11 bases between them. Per the germline V gene, CDR1 is SNHLY and CDR2 is FYNNEI. In DNA form, the CDR3 reads TGTGCCAGCAGTGAAAGCGGTCGATTTGGCTACACCTTC. Protein: CASSESGRFGYTF.

This chain joins TRBV12-3 or TRBV12-4 and TRBJ2-2; TRBD2 is a possible D gene (5 bases). The V gene lost 5 bases and the J gene lost 2 bases, with 12 bases spanning the gap. The length of the CDR3 is 15 residues. CDR3 nucleotides: TGTGCCAGCAGTCCGAGGGAACTTAACACCGGGGAGCTGTTTTTT. It encodes CASSPRELNTGELFF.

The CDR3 sequence: CATAGWGIFIAKNIQYF. In nucleotides, the CDR3 is TGTGCCACCGCCGGTTGGGGCATTTTCATAGCCAAAAACATTCAGTACTTC. The chain employs TRBV25-1 and TRBJ2-4, with D tentatively TRBD1 (5 bases). This CDR3 has 17 residues. Per the germline V gene, CDR1 is MGHDK and CDR2 is SYGVNS. V lost 10 bases to trimming and J lost 0 bases, with 22 bases between them.

The chain's CDR3 is CASSRHSDEQYF. In DNA, the CDR3 is TGTGCCAGTAGTCGACATTCGGACGAGCAGTACTTC. This chain connects TRBV19 to TRBJ2-7, with D unresolved. The CDR3 is 12 amino acids. The ends were cut back, 5 bases at V and 5 bases at J, with 10 bases in the middle. Germline V gene data show CDR1 as LNHDA and CDR2 as SQIVND (reference sequence).

The sample holds many counts of this clonotype. The chain carries TRBV5-5 and TRBJ2-5; 10 nucleotides match TRBD1. The CDR3 contains 15 residues. Unmatched junction bases numbered 5, after V lost 2 bases and J lost 4 bases. Germline CDR1 and CDR2: SGHKS and YYEKEE (reference sequence). CDR3 in DNA: TGTGCCAGCAGCTTCGCAAGGGACAGGGGAGAGACCCAGTACTTC. Amino acids: CASSFARDRGETQYF.

This clonotype was picked up many times. The rearrangement links TRBV15 to TRBJ2-2, with 9 bases that match TRBD2. V lost 5 bases, J lost 2 bases, and 9 bases stayed unmatched. The CDR3 length is 17 residues. Germline-derived CDR1 and CDR2 are LNHNV and YYDKDF (reference sequence). CDR3 bases: TGTGCCACCAGCCGCAGACTAGCGGACCTTAACACCGGGGAGCTGTTTTTT. Amino acid sequence: CATSRRLADLNTGELFF.

The rearrangement uses TRBV20-1 and TRBJ2-3; D is tentatively TRBD1 or TRBD2 (5 bases each). This CDR3 has 16 residues. Deletions cut 0 bases from V and 0 bases from J, with 13 bases between. Germline V lookup: CDR1 DFQATT, CDR2 SNEGSKA (reference sequence). DNA for the CDR3: TGCAGTGCTAGAGATCCACGGGGCGGGAGCACAGATACGCAGTATTTT. It translates to CSARDPRGGSTDTQYF.

At least ten counts were recorded for this clonotype. The chain has TRBV25-1 and TRBJ2-2; 7 bases agree with TRBD2. From germline, CDR1 is MGHDK and CDR2 SYGVNS. The CDR3 loop spans 14 amino acids. V was pared by 3 bases and J by 6 bases, with 4 bases of the junction left unmatched. The CDR3 here is CASSEAGEAGELFF. The CDR3 DNA follows: TGTGCCAGCAGTGAGGCGGGGGAGGCCGGGGAGCTGTTTTTT. The whole variable domain, remainder taken from reference TRBV25-1 and TRBJ2-2, is EADIYQTPRYLVIGTGKKITLECSQTMGHDKMYWYQQDPGMELHLIHYSYGVNSTEKGDLSSESTVSRIRTEHFPLTLESARPSHTSQYLCASSEAGEAGELFFGEGSRLTVL.

This clonotype was seen only a few times. The chain uses TRBV20-1 and TRBJ2-4; TRBD1 agrees at 8 bases. Per germline, CDR1 DFQATT and CDR2 SNEGSKA (reference sequence). V gave up 3 bases and J gave up 7 bases; unmatched junction bases: 8. The CDR3 sequence is 14 residues long. The CDR3 DNA is TGCAGTGCTAGTCTTCAGGGGGCGAGGAACATTCAGTACTTC. It codes for CSASLQGARNIQYF.

This clonotype was observed a handful of times. The CDR3 DNA reads TGCAGTGCTAGAGTGCGGACAGCCTACAATGAGCAGTTCTTC. Encoded protein: CSARVRTAYNEQFF. The V gene is TRBV20-1, the J gene TRBJ2-1, with D perhaps TRBD1 (6 bases). The germline V and J ends were trimmed by 1 base and 2 bases, with 9 bases remaining between them. The CDR3 consists of 14 residues. Germline V gene data show CDR1 as DFQATT and CDR2 as SNEGSKA (reference sequence).

The chain combines TRBV20-1 with TRBJ1-5; 12 bases line up with TRBD1. J was trimmed by 8 bases and V by 5 bases; bases with no gene match: 10. The germline CDR1 and CDR2 sequences are DFQATT and SNEGSKA (reference sequence). The CDR3 has 15 residues. The CDR3 is CSAVRDRGLGEPQHF. In DNA form, the CDR3 reads TGCAGTGCTGTACGGGACAGGGGGCTGGGAGAGCCCCAGCATTTT.

The chain has TRBV6-5 and TRBJ2-7; the D call may be TRBD1 or TRBD2 (5 bases each). Trimming left V 8 bases short and J 7 bases short, with 18 bases between. This CDR3 spans 13 amino acids. Germline V gives CDR1 MNHEY, CDR2 SVGAGI. The CDR3 nucleotides read TGTGCCAGCCAAGTATGGGGCTCGGGGGAGCAGTACTTC. It specifies CASQVWGSGEQYF.

The chain carries TRBV2 and TRBJ2-5; TRBD2 agrees at 13 bases. This CDR3 comprises 16 residues. From germline, CDR1 is SNHLY and CDR2 FYNNEI. The V gene end was trimmed by 6 bases and the J gene end by 10 bases; junction bases not matched to a gene: 14. CDR3 loop: CASRGVRLAGGHGQYF. The CDR3 coding sequence is TGTGCCAGCAGGGGGGTCAGACTAGCGGGGGGTCATGGCCAGTACTTC.

The chain carries TRBV6-1 and TRBJ1-6; 9 positions match TRBD1. V shed 0 bases and J 8 bases; nucleotides not matched to a gene: 2. From germline, CDR1 is MNHNS and CDR2 SASEGT. This CDR3 has 15 residues. The CDR3 DNA reads TGTGCCAGCAGTGAAGCGGGACAGGGTCATTCACCCCTCCACTTT. Amino acids: CASSEAGQGHSPLHF.

This sequence joins TRBV6-6 and TRBJ1-5, with D unresolved. Trimming removed 0 bases at V and 7 bases at J, with 13 bases between. The CDR3 is made up of 15 amino acids. Germline V gene data show CDR1 as MNHNY and CDR2 as SVGAGI (reference sequence). Here the CDR3 reads CASSYSDGLQQPQHF. The CDR3 bases are TGTGCCAGCAGTTACTCGGACGGACTCCAACAGCCCCAGCATTTT.

V usage is TRBV6-6 and J usage is TRBJ2-7; D call uncertain. Germline loops: CDR1 MNHNY, CDR2 SVGAGI (reference sequence). CDR3 size: 14 residues. Between the trimmed V and J ends, which lost 10 bases and 2 bases, there was a span of 18 bases. CDR3 nucleotides: TGTGCCACCCTAACGACGGACGGCCCCTACGAGCAGTACTTC. It encodes CATLTTDGPYEQYF.

The chain recombines TRBV18 with TRBJ2-7; 8 positions agree with TRBD1. The CDR3 consists of 15 residues. With V trimmed by 3 bases and J by 5 bases, 9 bases remained unmatched. Looked up from germline, CDR1 is KGHSH and CDR2 is LQKENI. CDR3 loop: CASSPQDREAHEQYV. Written as DNA, the CDR3 is TGTGCCAGCTCACCCCAGGACAGGGAGGCCCACGAGCAGTACGTC.

The V gene is TRBV20-1, the J gene TRBJ1-2; maybe TRBD1 (5 bases). This CDR3 contains 12 residues. CDR1 DFQATT and CDR2 SNEGSKA come from the germline V gene (reference sequence). V shed 3 bases and J shed 9 bases, with 14 bases lying between them. The CDR3 is CSASLNAGSYTF. In DNA, the CDR3 is TGCAGTGCTAGTCTTAACGCAGGGAGCTACACCTTC.

This clonotype was counted at least ten times. This chain joins TRBV4-1 and TRBJ1-4, with D unresolved. Germline V gene sequence: CDR1 MGHRA, CDR2 YSYEKL. The CDR3 loop spans 15 amino acids. The V gene lost 1 base and the J gene lost 7 bases, with 13 bases spanning the gap. The CDR3 sequence: CASSQARDMREKLFF. The CDR3 DNA is TGCGCCAGCAGCCAAGCCCGGGATATGCGTGAAAAACTGTTTTTT.